This T cell receptor (beta chain) is from a study of CD8+CD57+ T cells in acquired aplastic anemia (dated 2018 in TCRdb). Study-wide context: DNA extracted from sorted CD4+ and CD8+ cells had a mean of around 3 ug, with a range of roughly 0.18 to 27.4 ug. For healthy donor samples, the average read count was about 10.8 million for CD4+ cells and approximately 12 million for CD8+ cells. General study outcomes and caveats: No significant difference in CD8+ Simpson's diversity was found between patients and healthy controls (P=0.060). Some 27 CD8+ CDR3 sequences were found in both patients and controls but appeared to be highly expressed in patients and within the immunodominant clones of the patients.

Genomic DNA was used as template for profiling of TCR beta VDJ combinations and CDR3 sequences. An Illumina HiSeq 2000 was the platform used for TCR repertoire sequencing. Per the source publication's procedure: Repertoire assessment relied on Simpson's diversity index, CDR3 size and DJ length profiles, and TRBV/TRBJ rearrangement plots. The most abundant DNA sequence in the deep sequencing data was taken as the immunodominant clone. CDR3 amino acid sequences were screened for sharing across subjects and were compared with published repertoires and the VDJdb database. The raw public data were reprocessed by TCRdb itself: fastp quality trimming at Q25, MiXCR clonotype calling, in-frame beta chains only. Here each entry gathers all rows of one CDR3 protein and keeps the most common genes and DNA. The V and J calls were determined by TCRdb, not by the authors. Across this sample there are approximately 380,000 distinct CDR3 sequences, with just under 70% seen only once. The ten largest clonotypes hold approximately 4% of the sample.

In this study, sorted CD4+ and CD8+ T cells from the blood of healthy subjects and of severe aplastic anemia patients had their TCR repertoires deep-sequenced. Ficoll-Paque density gradient centrifugation was used to isolate peripheral blood mononuclear cells. CD4+ and CD8+ T cells were sorted by FACS or magnetic beads before DNA extraction. This clonotype has ten or more counts. Its antigen remains unidentified. No qualities accompany the bases; no much larger clone lies one base away. The CDR3 starts with the cysteine, ends with the phenylalanine, and has 13 residues. Solely the CDR3 DNA is kept, with 39 bases framed from the first base. V is pared back by 6 bases and J by 4 bases, with 12 bases lying between the germline termini. Via the germline V gene, CDR1 is SGHVS and CDR2 FNYEAQ.

The chain couples TRBV7-6 to TRBJ1-2; confidence is insufficient to name the D gene. The TCR originated in a human donor in good health, serving as a control. The specimen was sorted CD4+, CD8+, or CD8+CD57+ T cells (not recorded which) from PBMCs. Read as DNA, the sequence is TGTGCCAGCAGTCAAACGCAGTCCTATGGCTACACCTTC. It translates to CASSQTQSYGYTF. Joined to the reference TRBV7-6 and TRBJ1-2 proteins, this CDR3 gives the full variable domain: GAGVSQSPRYKVTKRGQDVALRCDPISGHVSLYWYRQALGQGPEFLTYFNYEAQQDKSGLPNDRFSAERPEGSISTLTIQRTEQRDSAMYRCASSQTQSYGYTFGSGTRLTVV.